These 14 T cell receptor beta chains were sequenced from one sample in a study of Graves' ophthalmopathy and Graves' hyperthyroidism. Researchers took RNA transcripts and amplified TCR beta CDR3 regions from them. HTBI primers were used in a first-round RT-PCR, which preceded a second-round multiplex PCR. TCRdb re-called the multiplex PCR reads through MiXCR, storing one row per CDR3 protein. The data show hundreds of thousands of distinct CDR3 sequences, around 21% seen once. The specimen sequenced was peripheral blood. These receptors were obtained from a young woman with stable Graves' hyperthyroidism.

This clonotype was counted ten times or more. CDR3 nucleotides: TGTGCCAGCAGTTCCAACAGGGTGGGAGAGACCCAGTACTTC. As protein: CASSSNRVGETQYF. This chain links TRBV6-5 with TRBJ2-5; D might be TRBD1 (6 bases). V was cut by 4 bases and J by 4 bases, with 13 bases left in between. There are 14 residues in the CDR3. Germline CDR1 and CDR2: MNHEY and SVGAGI.

This clonotype showed up many times. The chain employs TRBV5-1 and TRBJ1-3; perhaps TRBD1 as D (5 bases). The ends were cut back, 3 bases at V and 3 bases at J, with 13 bases in the middle. CDR3 length equals 15 residues. CDR1 SGHRS and CDR2 YFSETQ come from the germline V gene. The CDR3 is CASSSTPGSGNTIYF. The CDR3 DNA is TGCGCCAGCAGCTCAACCCCAGGGAGTGGAAACACCATATATTTT.

There are a few counts of this clonotype. V is TRBV3-1 and J is TRBJ1-1; D is undetermined. Germline V lookup: CDR1 LGHDT, CDR2 YNNKEL (reference sequence). V lost 2 bases to trimming and J lost 2 bases, with 9 bases between them. The CDR3 has 14 residues. The CDR3 protein is CASSQRAGNTEAFF. The CDR3 nucleotides read TGTGCCAGCAGCCAAAGAGCGGGTAACACTGAAGCTTTCTTT.

This clonotype was detected many times. V usage is TRBV6-2 or TRBV6-3 and J usage is TRBJ1-6, with 8 nucleotides matching TRBD1. With 6 bases clipped from V and 9 bases from J, the junction kept 7 bases outside the gene matches. The CDR3 contains 14 residues. Germline CDR1 reads MNHEY; CDR2 reads SVGEGT. CDR3 sequence (DNA): TGTGCCAGCAGCCTGACAGGGGCAGGTTCACCCCTCCACTTT. Translating gives CASSLTGAGSPLHF.

Ten or more counts support this clonotype. The rearrangement links TRBV20-1 to TRBJ2-2; D perhaps matches TRBD2 (5 bases). The V end was cut by 3 bases, the J end by 10 bases, with 12 bases between. The CDR3 has 12 amino acids. CDR1 DFQATT and CDR2 SNEGSKA come from the germline V gene (reference sequence). CDR3 sequence: CSASLAREELFF. CDR3 bases: TGCAGTGCTAGCCTAGCCCGTGAGGAGCTGTTTTTT.

CDR3 in amino acids: CASSAQVRQPQHF. The CDR3 DNA is TGTGCCAGCAGTGCGCAGGTCAGGCAGCCCCAGCATTTT. The V gene is TRBV2, the J gene TRBJ1-5; D call uncertain. The CDR3 is 13 amino acids. CDR1 SNHLY and CDR2 FYNNEI come from the germline V gene. The V and J ends lost 4 bases and 7 bases respectively, with 11 bases between them. The whole variable domain, filled in from reference TRBV2 and TRBJ1-5, reads EPEVTQTPSHQVTQMGQEVILRCVPISNHLYFYWYRQILGQKVEFLVSFYNNEISEKSEIFDDQFSVERPDGSNFTLKIRSTKLEDSAMYFCASSAQVRQPQHFGDGTRLSIL.

This clonotype was counted many times. The chain has TRBV6-1 and TRBJ2-7; no definite D call. The CDR3 loop spans 14 amino acids. Trimming shortened V by 1 base and J by 7 bases, and 14 bases separated the two germline ends. Germline lookup yields CDR1 MNHNS and CDR2 SASEGT. The CDR3 nucleotides read TGTGCCAGCAGTGAAGTGTTTAGTGGCGTGGAGCAGTACTTC. Its translation: CASSEVFSGVEQYF.

This clonotype showed up many times. V is TRBV15 and J is TRBJ2-7; unclear D gene. The CDR3 totals 15 residues. The ends were cut back, 0 bases at V and 1 base at J, with 10 bases in the middle. The germline gives CDR1 LNHNV, CDR2 YYDKDF (reference sequence). The CDR3 DNA follows: TGTGCCACCAGCAGAGATCTGGCACGATCCTACGAGCAGTACTTC. As protein: CATSRDLARSYEQYF.

This clonotype has only a few counts. CDR3 DNA: TGTGCCAGCAGTCCAGAGGGACAGGGGAGGGCTGAAGCTTTCTTT. This sequence encodes CASSPEGQGRAEAFF. The chain has TRBV12-3 or TRBV12-4 and TRBJ1-1; 10 bases fit TRBD1. The CDR3 contains 15 residues. V lost 5 bases and J lost 6; bases outside the gene matches: 9.

This clonotype was observed many times. The V gene is TRBV29-1, the J gene TRBJ1-1, with D maybe TRBD1 (5 bases). This CDR3 is built from 16 residues. The V gene's germline CDR1 is SQVTM and CDR2 ANQGSEA. Trimming left V 0 bases short and J 1 base short, with 15 bases between. CDR3 in amino acids: CSVEDLRRGGNTEAFF. CDR3 sequence (DNA): TGCAGCGTTGAAGATCTACGACGGGGGGGGAACACTGAAGCTTTCTTT.

This clonotype was observed many times. The CDR3 region has the DNA TGTGCCAGCAGCTCATCCGGGACTAGCAAAGAGACCCAGTACTTC. It yields the protein CASSSSGTSKETQYF. The chain carries TRBV11-3 and TRBJ2-5, with 9 bases lining up with TRBD2. Germline loops: CDR1 SGHNT, CDR2 YENEEA. This CDR3 spans 15 amino acids. V was clipped by 4 bases and J by 3 bases; unmatched bases: 6.

The table lists this clonotype with many counts. This sequence joins TRBV30 and TRBJ1-3; D is possibly TRBD1 (6 bases). The germline V and J ends were trimmed by 0 bases and 1 base, with 7 bases remaining between them. The length of the CDR3 is 14 residues. In germline, CDR1 is GTSNPN, CDR2 SVGIG (reference sequence). The CDR3 nucleotides are TGTGCCTGGAGTGTACAGGGATCTGGAAACACCATATATTTT. It encodes CAWSVQGSGNTIYF.

The table lists this clonotype with a few counts. The V and J genes are TRBV11-2 and TRBJ2-2; D call uncertain. Germline V lookup: CDR1 SGHAT, CDR2 FQNNGV. The CDR3 extends over 14 amino acids. Trimming removed 5 bases from V and 3 bases from J, with 10 bases in between. The CDR3 DNA reads TGTGCCAGCAGCACCCACCCGGACACCGGGGAGCTGTTTTTT. Residues: CASSTHPDTGELFF.

This clonotype was seen repeatedly, ten times or more. The chain couples TRBV20-1 to TRBJ1-2, with TRBD1 matching over 9 bases. Germline-derived CDR1 and CDR2 are DFQATT and SNEGSKA (reference sequence). V shed 2 bases and J 3 bases; nucleotides not matched to a gene: 4. CDR3 size: 14 residues. DNA of the CDR3: TGCAGTGCTAGATACAGGGGGCCTGACTATGGCTACACCTTC. Translated: CSARYRGPDYGYTF.